Listed below are T cell receptor beta chains from one sample, sequenced in a study of CD8 T cells in ankylosing spondylitis. TCRdb re-derived calls from the 5' RACE reads in MiXCR, one entry per CDR3 protein. This sample has 250,000 or so distinct CDR3 sequences, with 20% to 30% found just once. Material: blood, either unsorted or a sorted T cell fraction (not recorded which). These receptors were taken from a male donor with ankylosing spondylitis or in good health (not recorded which). Each CDR3 is given with its conserved first and last residue. D genes are given only for firm matches. Not all rows give a size; the values are once, few, many and, for expanded clones, a class.

CDR3 | DNA | V | D | J | size
CATTLAGVPNQPQHF | TGTGCCACCACCCTAGCAGGAGTCCCTAATCAGCCCCAGCATTTT | TRBV15 | . | TRBJ1-5 | .
CASSLGGRNTEAFF | TGTGCCAGCAGCTTAGGAGGCAGGAACACTGAAGCTTTCTTT | TRBV7-6 | . | TRBJ1-1 | .
CASSLPYTAKNIQYF | TGCGCCAGCAGCTTGCCCTACACAGCCAAAAACATTCAGTACTTC | TRBV5-1 | . | TRBJ2-4 | .
CATSRGRVPRQFF | TGTGCCACCAGCAGAGGTCGGGTCCCGAGGCAGTTCTTC | TRBV15 | . | TRBJ2-1 | many
CSAREIGQGVQPQHF | TGCAGTGCTAGAGAAATTGGGCAGGGAGTGCAGCCCCAGCATTTT | TRBV20-1 | . | TRBJ1-5 | many
CSAPQQGSGEQYF | TGCAGTGCTCCACAACAGGGAAGTGGCGAGCAGTACTTC | TRBV20-1 | . | TRBJ2-7 | .
CSAQAATSVF | TGCAGTGCCCAGGCGGCTACCTCGGTCTTC | TRBV20-1 | . | TRBJ2-1 | .
CASSEPAGGGSDTQYF | TGTGCCAGCAGTGAACCCGCAGGGGGCGGGTCAGATACGCAGTATTTT | TRBV25-1 | TRBD1 | TRBJ2-3 | .
CASTSNRGPSEQYF | TGTGCCAGCACCTCGAACAGGGGGCCATCCGAGCAGTACTTC | TRBV12-3/TRBV12-4 | TRBD1 | TRBJ2-7 | many
CASSSRDGGNEQYF | TGTGCCAGCAGTTCTCGAGACGGAGGCAACGAGCAGTACTTC | TRBV12-3/TRBV12-4 | . | TRBJ2-7 | .
CASSLGREDQPQHF | TGTGCCAGCAGCTTGGGGAGGGAAGATCAGCCCCAGCATTTT | TRBV5-5 | . | TRBJ1-5 | many
CASSLEAWGELFF | TGTGCCAGCAGCTTAGAGGCTTGGGGGGAGCTGTTTTTT | TRBV7-2 | . | TRBJ2-2 | many
CSVGMTGFNEKLFF | TGCAGCGTGGGAATGACAGGGTTTAATGAAAAACTGTTTTTT | TRBV29-1 | TRBD1 | TRBJ1-4 | few
CASSLHRGQDSPLHF | TGTGCCAGCAGCCTTCATAGGGGGCAGGATTCACCCCTCCACTTT | TRBV7-6 | TRBD1 | TRBJ1-6 | .
CSVVPRATNEKLFF | TGCAGCGTTGTCCCCCGCGCAACTAATGAAAAACTGTTTTTT | TRBV29-1 | . | TRBJ1-4 | .
CSAKWQGNTEAFF | TGCAGTGCTAAATGGCAGGGAAACACTGAAGCTTTCTTT | TRBV20-1 | . | TRBJ1-1 | .
CASSPRTALGRNEAFF | TGTGCCAGCAGTCCGCGGACAGCCCTCGGAAGGAATGAAGCTTTCTTT | TRBV12-3/TRBV12-4 | . | TRBJ1-1 | .
CASRMGGGPTGELFF | TGTGCCAGCAGGATGGGCGGGGGGCCGACCGGGGAGCTGTTTTTT | TRBV2 | TRBD2 | TRBJ2-2 | many
CASSRTEGGDRGTTETFF | TGCGCCAGCAGCCGGACCGAGGGAGGGGACAGGGGGACCACTGAAACTTTCTTT | TRBV4-1 | TRBD1 | TRBJ1-1 | few
CASSYGGTGLNQPQHF | TGTGCCAGCAGTTACGGGGGGACAGGGTTAAATCAGCCCCAGCATTTT | TRBV6-5 | TRBD1 | TRBJ1-5 | few
CASSFTSGKDTQYF | TGTGCCAGCAGTTTCACCAGCGGGAAAGATACGCAGTATTTT | TRBV12-3/TRBV12-4 | TRBD2 | TRBJ2-3 | .
CASSLGLPSGSNQPQHF | TGTGCCAGCAGTTTGGGTCTCCCGAGCGGTAGCAATCAGCCCCAGCATTTT | TRBV12-3/TRBV12-4 | . | TRBJ1-5 | many
CALDRLNTEAFF | TGTGCCTTGGACAGGCTGAACACTGAAGCTTTCTTT | TRBV30 | TRBD1 | TRBJ1-1 | .
CSARGLTDTQYF | TGCAGTGCTAGAGGTCTCACAGATACGCAGTATTTT | TRBV20-1 | . | TRBJ2-3 | many
CASSAEGLQRINEQFF | TGTGCCAGCAGTGCCGAGGGACTACAAAGGATCAATGAGCAGTTCTTC | TRBV27 | TRBD2 | TRBJ2-1 | few
CASRDAGTGWFF | TGCGCCAGCAGGGATGCCGGGACAGGGTGGTTCTTC | TRBV10-2 | TRBD1 | TRBJ2-1 | .
CASSPERDTQYF | TGTGCCAGCAGTCCCGAGAGGGATACGCAGTATTTT | TRBV12-3/TRBV12-4 | . | TRBJ2-3 | many